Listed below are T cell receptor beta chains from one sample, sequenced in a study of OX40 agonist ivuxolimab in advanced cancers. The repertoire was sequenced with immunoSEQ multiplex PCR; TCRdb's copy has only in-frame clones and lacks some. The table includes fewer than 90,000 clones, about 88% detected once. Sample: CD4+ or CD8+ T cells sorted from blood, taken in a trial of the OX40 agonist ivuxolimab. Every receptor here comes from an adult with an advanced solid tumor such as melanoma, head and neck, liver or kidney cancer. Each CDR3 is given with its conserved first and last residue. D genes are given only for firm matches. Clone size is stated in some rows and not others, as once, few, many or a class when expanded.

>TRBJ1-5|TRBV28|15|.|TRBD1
CASSLGGQGDQPQHF
TGTGCCAGCAGTTTGGGGGGACAGGGAGATCAGCCCCAGCATTTT
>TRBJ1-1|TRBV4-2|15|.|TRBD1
CASSLETGVNTEAFF
TGTGCCAGCAGCCTCGAGACAGGGGTGAACACTGAAGCTTTCTTT
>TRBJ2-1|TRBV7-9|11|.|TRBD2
CATRREGEQFF
TGTGCCACCAGACGGGAGGGTGAGCAGTTCTTC
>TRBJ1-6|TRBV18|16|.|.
CASSPTPGSDNSPLHF
TGTGCCAGCTCACCTACTCCGGGAAGCGATAATTCACCCCTCCACTTT
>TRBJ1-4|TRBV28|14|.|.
CATTSMGTNEKLFF
TGTGCCACCACCTCGATGGGTACTAATGAAAAACTGTTTTTT
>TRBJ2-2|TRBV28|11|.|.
CASSNLGELFF
TGTGCCAGCAGTAACCTAGGGGAGCTGTTTTTT
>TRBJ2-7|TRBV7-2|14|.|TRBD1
CASSPGQGTREQYF
TGTGCCAGCAGCCCGGGACAGGGGACGAGGGAGCAGTACTTC
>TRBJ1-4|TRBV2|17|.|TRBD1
CASSAQGAGTRREKLFF
TGTGCCAGCAGTGCACAGGGGGCCGGGACCCGTCGGGAAAAACTGTTTTTT
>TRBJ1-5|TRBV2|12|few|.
CASNNFDQPQHF
TGTGCCAGCAATAACTTCGATCAGCCCCAGCATTTT
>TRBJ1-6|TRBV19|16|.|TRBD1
CASSDDRGRSNSPLHF
TGTGCCAGTAGCGATGACAGGGGACGATCTAATTCACCCCTCCACTTT
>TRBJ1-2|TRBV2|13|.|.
CASSEYGNYGYTF
TGTGCCAGCAGTGAATACGGGAACTATGGCTACACCTTC
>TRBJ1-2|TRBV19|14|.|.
CASSMGVRDYGYTF
TGTGCCAGTAGTATGGGGGTGAGGGACTATGGCTACACCTTC
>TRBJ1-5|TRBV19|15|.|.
CASSAGSPTGQPQHF
TGTGCCAGTAGTGCCGGATCCCCGACGGGGCAGCCCCAGCATTTT
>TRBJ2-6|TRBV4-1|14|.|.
CASSPLAGANVLTF
TGCGCCAGCAGCCCCCTGGCGGGGGCCAACGTCCTGACTTTC
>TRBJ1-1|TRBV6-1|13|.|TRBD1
CASRGQGATEAFF
TGTGCCAGCAGGGGACAGGGGGCCACTGAAGCTTTCTTT
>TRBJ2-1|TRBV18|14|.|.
CASSPPHSYNEQFF
TGTGCCAGCTCACCACCGCACTCCTACAATGAGCAGTTCTTC
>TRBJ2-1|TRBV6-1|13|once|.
CASIGSYYNEQFF
TGTGCCAGCATAGGATCCTACTACAATGAGCAGTTCTTC
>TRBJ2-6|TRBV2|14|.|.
CASSVRAGANVLTF
TGTGCCAGCAGCGTCAGGGCTGGGGCCAACGTCCTGACTTTC
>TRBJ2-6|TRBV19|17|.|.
CASSIGQRNSGANVLTF
TGTGCCAGTAGTATCGGGCAGAGAAACTCTGGGGCCAACGTCCTGACTTTC
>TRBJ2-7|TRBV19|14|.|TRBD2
CASSIGTSEYEQYF
TGTGCCAGTAGTATTGGGACTAGCGAGTACGAGCAGTACTTC
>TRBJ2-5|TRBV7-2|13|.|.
CASSLGQQETQYF
TGTGCCAGCAGCTTAGGGCAGCAAGAGACCCAGTACTTC
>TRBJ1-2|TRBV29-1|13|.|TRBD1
CSVGTGNNYGYTF
TGCAGCGTGGGGACAGGGAATAACTATGGCTACACCTTC
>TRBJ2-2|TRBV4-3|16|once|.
CASSQDSFGGTGELFF
TGCGCCAGCAGCCAAGATTCTTTCGGCGGCACCGGGGAGCTGTTTTTT
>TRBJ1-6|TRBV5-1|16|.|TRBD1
CASSHTTGGNNSPLHF
TGCGCCAGCAGCCATACGACAGGGGGCAATAATTCACCCCTCCACTTT
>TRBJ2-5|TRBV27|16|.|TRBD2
CASSLFLAGGQETQYF
TGTGCCAGCAGTTTATTCCTAGCGGGGGGGCAAGAGACCCAGTACTTC
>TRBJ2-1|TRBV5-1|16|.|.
CASSPGVLGSYNEQFF
TGCGCCAGCAGCCCTGGGGTACTCGGCTCCTACAATGAGCAGTTCTTC
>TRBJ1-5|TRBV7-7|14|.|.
CASSLVRGGQPQHF
TGTGCCAGCAGCTTAGTCCGGGGTGGCCAGCCCCAGCATTTT
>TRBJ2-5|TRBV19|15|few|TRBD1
CASSTVQGIGETQYF
TGTGCCAGTAGTACGGTACAGGGGATTGGGGAGACCCAGTACTTC
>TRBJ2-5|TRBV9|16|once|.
CASSVAPTGTRETQYF
TGTGCCAGCAGCGTAGCCCCGACAGGAACGCGGGAGACCCAGTACTTC
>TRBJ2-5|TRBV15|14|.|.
CATSRATGMETQYF
TGTGCCACCAGCAGAGCCACGGGGATGGAGACCCAGTACTTC
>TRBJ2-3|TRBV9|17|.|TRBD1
CASSVASTGGFFNTQYF
TGTGCCAGCAGCGTAGCTTCGACAGGGGGCTTTTTTAATACGCAGTATTTT
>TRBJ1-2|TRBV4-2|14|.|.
CASSQVVQVYGHTF
TGTGCCAGCAGCCAAGTTGTACAGGTCTATGGCCACACCTTC
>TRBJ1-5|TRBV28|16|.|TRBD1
CASSSGPGQGGQPQHF
TGTGCCAGCAGTTCGGGGCCGGGACAGGGCGGGCAGCCCCAGCATTTT
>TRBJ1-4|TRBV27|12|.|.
CASSSPGEKLFF
TGTGCCAGCAGTTCGCCAGGCGAAAAACTGTTTTTT
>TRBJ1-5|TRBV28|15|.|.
CASRQPPGSNQPQHF
TGTGCCAGCAGACAACCTCCGGGGAGCAATCAGCCCCAGCATTTT
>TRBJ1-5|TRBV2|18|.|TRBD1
CASSRQGQGRWSNQPQHF
TGTGCCAGCAGTCGCCAGGGACAGGGTAGGTGGAGCAATCAGCCCCAGCATTTT
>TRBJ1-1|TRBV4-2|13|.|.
CASSQGVGTEAFF
TGTGCCAGCAGCCAAGGGGTGGGCACTGAAGCTTTCTTT